Below, one TCR beta chain is given with its context. What it recognizes is unknown. These data are taken from a study of cytomegalovirus exposure and HLA in healthy donors. The study's findings and limits: In most subjects, TCR beta sequences reportedly gave accurate predictions of HLA-A and HLA-B alleles. No immune exposure information besides CMV serostatus was available. According to the study, 160 or so TCR beta chains were cytomegalovirus-associated.

The primer mix had 60 Vbeta and 13 Jbeta primers. Per the original methods: In a later analysis, of 84 million or so unique beta chains, roughly 11 million appeared in at least two donors. Clones were read by immunoSEQ multiplex PCR, and TCRdb kept only the in-frame ones, dropping some. V and J calls and clone size follow that table, whereas D and trimming were derived from the DNA. The sample includes around 110,000 clones, over 60% of them seen just once. The material sequenced was PBMCs. The receptor was derived from a young woman in good health and CMV-seropositive.

CDR3 sequence: CASSLVGLAEETQYF. For the CDR3, the DNA is TGCGCCAGCAGCTTGGTGGGACTAGCGGAAGAGACCCAGTACTTC. The rearrangement joins TRBV5-1 to TRBJ2-5, with 11 bases matching TRBD2. The V segment lost 0 bases and the J segment 3 bases; nucleotides outside the gene matches: 1. Per germline, CDR1 SGHRS and CDR2 YFSETQ. This CDR3 region has 15 residues.